Below are 29 T cell receptor beta chains sequenced from a single sample in a study of early T cells in non-severe SARS-CoV-2 infection. MiXCR, run by TCRdb on the 5' RACE reads, gives a single entry per CDR3 protein. The repertoire consists of 65,000 to 85,000 distinct CDR3 sequences, with around 14% occurring once and the leading ten covering 4.5% to 5.5%. The specimen was whole blood. These receptors came from an adult who was a healthcare worker with PCR-confirmed SARS-CoV-2 infection or an uninfected control (not recorded which).

This clonotype was counted many times. V is TRBV7-2 and J is TRBJ1-4; 9 bases fit TRBD1. V lost 2 bases to trimming and J lost 8 bases; unmatched junction nucleotides: 9. Germline V gene lookup returns CDR1 SGHTA and CDR2 FQGNSA. CDR3 length: 16 amino acids. The CDR3 DNA is TGTGCCAGCAGCTTAACAGGGGGCGCGATGGAGGAAAAACTGTTTTTT. Translated, it gives CASSLTGGAMEEKLFF.

The rearrangement uses TRBV12-3 or TRBV12-4 and TRBJ1-3; D gene uncertain. Trimming removed 5 bases from V and 2 bases from J, with 13 bases in between. CDR3 size: 15 residues. CDR3 nucleotides: TGTGCCAGCAGTGGGGTACAGCTACCTGGAAACACCATATATTTT. This encodes CASSGVQLPGNTIYF.

The table lists this clonotype with many counts. The chain has TRBV4-3 and TRBJ2-6; D may match TRBD1 or TRBD2 (6 bases each). CDR1 is LGHNA, CDR2 YSLEER, per germline. CDR3 size: 19 residues. Trimming took off 0 bases at V and 2 bases at J, with 17 bases between the two ends. The CDR3 region has the DNA TGCGCCAGCAGCCAAGAGAAGGGGGGAACGGCGGCTGGGGCCAACGTCCTGACTTTC. Translated: CASSQEKGGTAAGANVLTF.

The chain combines TRBV11-2 with TRBJ2-7; 9 positions agree with TRBD1. CDR1 and CDR2 (germline): SGHAT, FQNNGV. V dropped 5 bases and J dropped 5; count of bases not matched to a gene: 13. The CDR3 has 16 residues. The DNA of the CDR3 is TGTGCCAGCAGCCGGAGTTTCGGGACAGGGTACGACGAGCAGTACTTC. It encodes CASSRSFGTGYDEQYF.

This chain connects TRBV27 to TRBJ2-1, with 9 bases lining up with TRBD2. The germline V gene has CDR1 MNHEY and CDR2 SMNVEV (reference sequence). After removal of 4 bases from V and 7 bases from J, the junction contained 8 bases not matched to a gene. This CDR3 comprises 15 residues. The CDR3 is CASSSPGLATNEQFF. The CDR3, as DNA: TGTGCCAGCAGTTCACCGGGACTAGCAACAAATGAGCAGTTCTTC.

This clonotype was counted between two and nine times. The chain is built from TRBV11-2 and TRBJ2-2; TRBD2 matches at 8 bases. V lost 5 bases to trimming and J lost 0 bases; unmatched junction nucleotides: 5. The CDR3 contains 16 residues. CDR1 is SGHAT, CDR2 FQNNGV, per germline. As DNA, the CDR3 is TGTGCCAGCAGCCCCGGGAGGGGCCCGAACACCGGGGAGCTGTTTTTT. It yields the protein CASSPGRGPNTGELFF.

Ten or more counts support this clonotype. The chain carries TRBV7-2 and TRBJ2-6; maybe TRBD1 (5 bases). The germline V gene has CDR1 SGHTA and CDR2 FQGNSA. The V end lost 3 bases, the J end lost 0 bases, and 6 bases lay between the germline ends. The CDR3 sequence is 15 residues long. DNA of the CDR3: TGTGCCAGCAGCTTTCAGGGCTCTGGGGCCAACGTCCTGACTTTC. It codes for CASSFQGSGANVLTF.

There are many counts of this clonotype. V usage is TRBV7-9 and J usage is TRBJ2-7; D is perhaps TRBD1 (6 bases). Germline CDR1 and CDR2: SEHNR and FQNEAQ (reference sequence). This CDR3 contains 15 residues. V lost 5 bases and J lost 2, with 16 bases in between. The CDR3 region has the DNA TGTGCCAGCAGCCCCATTCGAAGGACAGCCTACGAGCAGTACTTC. Residues: CASSPIRRTAYEQYF.

This clonotype was picked up many times. The chain has TRBV19 and TRBJ2-6, with D possibly TRBD2 on 6 matching bases. This CDR3 region has 15 residues. The ends were cut back, 5 bases at V and 0 bases at J, with 8 bases in the middle. The germline CDR1 and CDR2 sequences are LNHDA and SQIVND (reference sequence). CDR3 in amino acids: CASSGEASGANVLTF. Written as DNA, the CDR3 is TGTGCCAGTAGTGGGGAGGCCTCTGGGGCCAACGTCCTGACTTTC.

This clonotype was recorded at least ten times. The CDR3 DNA sequence: TGTGCCAGCAGCGCCCCGGGACCCAGGAGGGGCGCAGATACGCAGTATTTT. Protein: CASSAPGPRRGADTQYF. The chain carries TRBV2 and TRBJ2-3, with D tentatively TRBD2 (6 bases). CDR1 is SNHLY, CDR2 FYNNEI, per germline. V lost 6 bases and J lost 4, with 23 bases in between. The CDR3 has 17 amino acids.

This clonotype was seen many times. This chain uses TRBV5-4 with TRBJ2-1; tentatively, D is TRBD1 or TRBD2 (6 bases each). Germline-derived CDR1 and CDR2 are SGHNT and YYREEE (reference sequence). CDR3 length equals 17 residues. V lost 0 bases and J lost 5, with 18 bases in between. The CDR3 nucleotides read TGTGCCAGCAGCTTGGGGGGGGCCCGAGCGGGTAACAATGAGCAGTTCTTC. As protein: CASSLGGARAGNNEQFF. Full variable domain (missing parts from reference TRBV5-4 and TRBJ2-1): ETGVTQSPTHLIKTRGQQVTLRCSSQSGHNTVSWYQQALGQGPQFIFQYYREEENGRGNFPPRFSGLQFPNYSSELNVNALELDDSALYLCASSLGGARAGNNEQFFGPGTRLTVL.

This clonotype was counted only a few times. The V call is TRBV2, the J call TRBJ1-1; no reliable D call. The CDR3 consists of 13 residues. Deletions cut 6 bases from V and 1 base from J, with 9 bases between. Per germline, CDR1 SNHLY and CDR2 FYNNEI. The CDR3: CASRVTENTEAFF. The CDR3 DNA is TGTGCCAGCAGGGTTACAGAGAACACTGAAGCTTTCTTT.

The rearrangement links TRBV7-2 to TRBJ1-4, with D hard to call. V lost 4 bases to trimming and J lost 7 bases, with 19 bases between them. The CDR3 is 16 residues long. Per germline, CDR1 SGHTA and CDR2 FQGNSA. CDR3 nucleotides: TGTGCCAGCAGCTCGATATGGCCTGGGGTTAGTGAAAAACTGTTTTTT. Its protein is CASSSIWPGVSEKLFF.

Ten or more counts support this clonotype. The V gene is TRBV7-9, the J gene TRBJ2-5; maybe TRBD2 (6 bases). The germline CDR1 and CDR2 sequences are SEHNR and FQNEAQ (reference sequence). The CDR3 is 17 amino acids. Trimming shortened V by 6 bases and J by 5 bases, and 25 bases separated the two germline ends. As DNA, the CDR3 is TGTGCCAGCAGGCAATCGGGAGTGTTGGGCTCTCTGGAGACCCAGTACTTC. This encodes CASRQSGVLGSLETQYF.

This clonotype was observed a few times. This sequence joins TRBV7-9 and TRBJ2-1, with D possibly TRBD1 on 5 matching bases. CDR1 is SEHNR, CDR2 FQNEAQ, per germline (reference sequence). Trimming took off 5 bases at V and 7 bases at J, with 12 bases between the two ends. This CDR3 is 13 amino acids long. The DNA of the CDR3 is TGTGCCAGCAGCGTGGGGCTCCTGAATGAGCAGTTCTTC. Protein product: CASSVGLLNEQFF.

This sequence joins TRBV12-3 or TRBV12-4 and TRBJ1-5; D is unclear. The CDR3 is made up of 14 amino acids. Trimming took 7 bases from V and 2 from J, leaving 12 bases between them. DNA of the CDR3: TGTGCCAGCACCTTGAATGGCGGCAATCAGCCCCAGCATTTT. Its protein is CASTLNGGNQPQHF.

This clonotype was picked up many times. The J gene is TRBJ1-5, the V gene TRBV7-9, with a possible D match to TRBD1 (6 bases). CDR1 is SEHNR and CDR2 is FQNEAQ in the germline V gene (reference sequence). Trimming removed 5 bases from V and 1 base from J, with 12 bases in between. This CDR3 has 15 residues. CDR3 sequence: CASSAGERSNQPQHF. DNA for the CDR3: TGTGCCAGCAGCGCAGGGGAAAGAAGCAATCAGCCCCAGCATTTT. Full variable domain (outside the CDR3, taken from reference TRBV7-9 and TRBJ1-5): DTGVSQNPRHKITKRGQNVTFRCDPISEHNRLYWYRQTLGQGPEFLTYFQNEAQLEKSRLLSDRFSAERPKGSFSTLEIQRTEQGDSAMYLCASSAGERSNQPQHFGDGTRLSIL.

The genes are TRBV7-8 and TRBJ1-5, with D maybe TRBD1 (5 bases). Germline CDR1 and CDR2: SGHVS and FQNEAQ. Trimming pared 1 base from V and 3 bases from J, leaving 10 bases between. This CDR3 has 15 residues. This CDR3 reads CASSLGRVFNQPQHF. As DNA, the CDR3 is TGTGCCAGCAGCTTAGGCAGGGTATTCAATCAGCCCCAGCATTTT.

In this sample, this clonotype turned up many times. The rearrangement links TRBV14 to TRBJ2-6; D is unresolved. CDR1 and CDR2 from the germline V gene are SGHDN and FVKESK. V was clipped by 2 bases and J by 1 base, with 9 bases between them. This CDR3 region has 16 residues. The CDR3 sequence: CASSQQWVSGANVLTF. CDR3 DNA: TGTGCCAGCAGCCAACAATGGGTTTCTGGGGCCAACGTCCTGACTTTC.

This clonotype has ten or more counts. A read error is likely, as this CDR3 ends without the conserved phenylalanine or tryptophan. The DNA is omitted, as the CDR3 cannot be located on it reliably, and the CDR3 follows TCRdb's listing. The chain uses TRBV6-2 or TRBV6-3 and TRBJ2-7; the tabulated D call, TRBD2, remains unverified against the DNA. The CDR3 totals 11 residues, both ends included. The germline V gene has CDR1 MNHEY and CDR2 SVGEGT. CDR3 in amino acids: CASYGYGTFYI.

In its sample, this clonotype was seen many times. This sequence joins TRBV4-1 and TRBJ1-1; 10 nucleotides align to TRBD1. Trimming at V came to 2 bases and at J to 6 bases, leaving 6 bases not matched to a gene. The V gene's germline CDR1 is MGHRA and CDR2 YSYEKL. The CDR3 has 15 residues. The CDR3 sequence: CASSQTGQGLAEAFF. The CDR3 DNA reads as TGCGCCAGCAGCCAAACGGGACAGGGGCTCGCTGAAGCTTTCTTT.

The rearrangement links TRBV6-4 to TRBJ2-4; 8 bases line up with TRBD2. Trimming took 3 bases from V and 9 from J; bases not matched to a gene: 4. The CDR3 totals 13 residues. CDR1 and CDR2 (germline): MRHNA, SNTAGT. CDR3 coding DNA: TGTGCCAGCAGTGATGTACGGGGGGGCATTCAGTACTTC. Its protein is CASSDVRGGIQYF.

The chain combines TRBV4-3 with TRBJ2-5, with a weak D call TRBD1 (6 bases). The CDR3 length is 15 residues. Trimming removed 0 bases at V and 3 bases at J, with 11 bases between. Germline V gene sequence: CDR1 LGHNA, CDR2 YSLEER. The CDR3 nucleotides read TGCGCCAGCAGCCAAGATAGGGCAGGGGAAGAGACCCAGTACTTC. This encodes CASSQDRAGEETQYF.

The table lists this clonotype with many counts. J is TRBJ2-7 and V is TRBV7-2, with 10 nucleotides matching TRBD2. Unmatched junction bases numbered 10, after V lost 5 bases and J lost 9 bases. Germline V gives CDR1 SGHTA, CDR2 FQGNSA. The CDR3 is 14 amino acids. The CDR3 coding sequence is TGTGCCAGCAGCCCTAGCGGGAGCATTGGCGTGCAGTACTTC. This sequence encodes CASSPSGSIGVQYF.

This clonotype was seen at least ten times. The gene calls are TRBV9 and TRBJ2-7, with TRBD1 as a possible D gene (6 bases). This CDR3 contains 16 residues. Germline values: CDR1 SGDLS, CDR2 YYNGEE. V dropped 0 bases and J dropped 5 bases, with 18 bases sitting between them. The CDR3 coding sequence is TGTGCCAGCAGCGTAGGATTTACAGGGCTAGGAAACGAGCAGTACTTC. It yields the protein CASSVGFTGLGNEQYF.

This chain links TRBV12-3 or TRBV12-4 with TRBJ1-5; D is uncertain. V dropped 2 bases and J dropped 2 bases, with 7 bases sitting between them. The CDR3 totals 14 residues. CDR3 region: CASSLNSGNQPQHF. Written as DNA, the CDR3 is TGTGCCAGCAGTTTAAATAGTGGCAATCAGCCCCAGCATTTT.

In this sample, this clonotype turned up many times. The chain joins TRBV7-2 to TRBJ2-7, with D unresolved. V lost 5 bases and J 0 bases, leaving 14 bases between the germline ends. The germline V gene has CDR1 SGHTA and CDR2 FQGNSA. This CDR3 region has 15 residues. The CDR3 coding sequence is TGTGCCAGCAGCCCCGGGTCTATAAGCTCCTACGAGCAGTACTTC. It specifies CASSPGSISSYEQYF.

This clonotype was seen repeatedly, ten times or more. The rearrangement joins TRBV19 to TRBJ2-7; 10 bases are shared with TRBD1. The junction had 4 bases not matched to a gene; V was cut back by 4 bases and J by 7 bases. Germline values: CDR1 LNHDA, CDR2 SQIVND (reference sequence). This CDR3 comprises 13 residues. CDR3 protein: CASSRQGASEQYF. The CDR3 DNA is TGTGCCAGTAGTAGACAGGGGGCGTCTGAGCAGTACTTC.

The table lists this clonotype with a few counts. This chain joins TRBV20-1 and TRBJ1-3; maybe TRBD1 (5 bases). Trimming took 5 bases from V and 4 from J, leaving 12 bases between them. This CDR3 spans 13 amino acids. From germline, CDR1 is DFQATT and CDR2 SNEGSKA (reference sequence). The CDR3: CSARRGGGNTIYF. In DNA, the CDR3 is TGCAGTGCTCGAAGGGGAGGAGGAAACACCATATATTTT.